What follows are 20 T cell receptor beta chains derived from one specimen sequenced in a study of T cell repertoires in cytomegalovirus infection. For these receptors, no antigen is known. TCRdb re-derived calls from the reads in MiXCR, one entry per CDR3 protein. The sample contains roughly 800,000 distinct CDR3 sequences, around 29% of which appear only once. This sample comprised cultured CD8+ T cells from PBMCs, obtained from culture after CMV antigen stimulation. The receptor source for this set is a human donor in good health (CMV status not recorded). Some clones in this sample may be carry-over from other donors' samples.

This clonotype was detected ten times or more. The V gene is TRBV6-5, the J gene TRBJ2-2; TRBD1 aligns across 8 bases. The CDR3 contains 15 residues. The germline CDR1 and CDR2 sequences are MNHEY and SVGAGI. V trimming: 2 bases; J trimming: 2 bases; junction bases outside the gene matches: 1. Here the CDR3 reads CASSYDRGNTGELFF. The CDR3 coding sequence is TGTGCCAGCAGTTACGACAGGGGAAACACCGGGGAGCTGTTTTTT.

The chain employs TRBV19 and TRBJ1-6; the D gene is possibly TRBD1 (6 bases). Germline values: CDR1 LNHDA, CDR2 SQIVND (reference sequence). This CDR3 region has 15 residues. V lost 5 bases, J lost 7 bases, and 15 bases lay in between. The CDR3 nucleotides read TGTGCCAGTAGTTCCCAGGAGGGGGACAATTCACCCCTCCACTTT. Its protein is CASSSQEGDNSPLHF.

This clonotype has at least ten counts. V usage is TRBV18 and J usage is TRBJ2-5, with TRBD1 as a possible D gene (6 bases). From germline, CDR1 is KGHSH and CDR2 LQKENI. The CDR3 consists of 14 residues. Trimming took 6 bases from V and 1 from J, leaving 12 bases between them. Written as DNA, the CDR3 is TGTGCCAGCTCGGACAGACGGCGCCAAGAGACCCAGTACTTC. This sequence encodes CASSDRRRQETQYF.

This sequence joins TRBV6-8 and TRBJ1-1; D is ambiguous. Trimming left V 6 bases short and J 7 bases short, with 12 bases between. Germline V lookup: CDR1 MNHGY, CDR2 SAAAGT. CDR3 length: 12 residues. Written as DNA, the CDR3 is TGTGCCAGCAGAGGAGCCTGGGGTGAAGCTTTCTTT. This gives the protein CASRGAWGEAFF.

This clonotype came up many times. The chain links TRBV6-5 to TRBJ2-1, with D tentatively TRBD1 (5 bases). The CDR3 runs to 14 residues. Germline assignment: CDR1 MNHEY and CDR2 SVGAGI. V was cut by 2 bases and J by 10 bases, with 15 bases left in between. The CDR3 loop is CASSYGARTEEQFF. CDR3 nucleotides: TGTGCCAGCAGTTACGGGGCTAGAACGGAAGAGCAGTTCTTC.

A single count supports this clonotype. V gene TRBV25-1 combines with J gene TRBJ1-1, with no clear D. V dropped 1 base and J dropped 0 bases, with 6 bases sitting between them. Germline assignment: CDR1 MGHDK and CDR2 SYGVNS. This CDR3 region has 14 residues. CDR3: CASSESAVNTEAFF. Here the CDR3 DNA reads TGTGCCAGCAGTGAATCAGCGGTGAACACTGAAGCTTTCTTT. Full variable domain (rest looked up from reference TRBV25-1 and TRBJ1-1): EADIYQTPRYLVIGTGKKITLECSQTMGHDKMYWYQQDPGMELHLIHYSYGVNSTEKGDLSSESTVSRIRTEHFPLTLESARPSHTSQYLCASSESAVNTEAFFGQGTRLTVV.

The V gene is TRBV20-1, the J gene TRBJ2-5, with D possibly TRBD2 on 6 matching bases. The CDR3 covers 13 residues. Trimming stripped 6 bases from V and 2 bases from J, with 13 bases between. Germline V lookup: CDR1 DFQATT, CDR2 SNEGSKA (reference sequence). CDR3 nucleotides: TGCAGTGCCTGGGAGGCAGATCAAGAGACCCAGTACTTC. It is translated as CSAWEADQETQYF.

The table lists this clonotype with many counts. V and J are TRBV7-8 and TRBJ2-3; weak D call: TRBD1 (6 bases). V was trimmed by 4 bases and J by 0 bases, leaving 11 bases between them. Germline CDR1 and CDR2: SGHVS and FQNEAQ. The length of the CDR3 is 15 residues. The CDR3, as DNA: TGTGCCAGCAGCTACCCGGACAGAAGCACAGATACGCAGTATTTT. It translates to CASSYPDRSTDTQYF. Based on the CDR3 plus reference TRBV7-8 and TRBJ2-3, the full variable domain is GAGVSQSPRYKVAKRGQDVALRCDPISGHVSLFWYQQALGQGPEFLTYFQNEAQLDKSGLPSDRFFAERPEGSVSTLKIQRTQQEDSAVYLCASSYPDRSTDTQYFGPGTRLTVL.

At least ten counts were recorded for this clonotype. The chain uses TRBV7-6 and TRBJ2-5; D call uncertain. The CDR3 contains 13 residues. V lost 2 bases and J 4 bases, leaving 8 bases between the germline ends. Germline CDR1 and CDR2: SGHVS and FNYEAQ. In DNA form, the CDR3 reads TGTGCCAGCAGCTTATGGCTGGCAGAGACCCAGTACTTC. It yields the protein CASSLWLAETQYF.

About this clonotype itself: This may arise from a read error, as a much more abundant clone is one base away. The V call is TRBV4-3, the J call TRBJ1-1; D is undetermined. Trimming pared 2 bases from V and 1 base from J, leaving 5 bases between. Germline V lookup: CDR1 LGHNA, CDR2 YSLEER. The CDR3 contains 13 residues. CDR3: CASSQYQNTEAFF. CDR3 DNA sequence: TGCGCCAGCAGCCAATACCAGAACACTGAAGCTTTCTTT.

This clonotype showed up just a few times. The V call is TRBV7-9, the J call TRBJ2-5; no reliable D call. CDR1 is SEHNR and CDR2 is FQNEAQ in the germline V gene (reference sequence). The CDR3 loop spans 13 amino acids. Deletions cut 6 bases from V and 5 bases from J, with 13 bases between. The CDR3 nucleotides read TGTGCCAGCAGTCCGATAGGGCAGGAGACCCAGTACTTC. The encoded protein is CASSPIGQETQYF.

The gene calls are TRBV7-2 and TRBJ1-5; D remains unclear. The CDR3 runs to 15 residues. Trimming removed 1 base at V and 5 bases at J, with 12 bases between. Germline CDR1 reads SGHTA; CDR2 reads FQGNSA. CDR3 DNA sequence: TGTGCCAGCAGCTTAGAGGGTGTCTCGGATCAGCCCCAGCATTTT. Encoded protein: CASSLEGVSDQPQHF.

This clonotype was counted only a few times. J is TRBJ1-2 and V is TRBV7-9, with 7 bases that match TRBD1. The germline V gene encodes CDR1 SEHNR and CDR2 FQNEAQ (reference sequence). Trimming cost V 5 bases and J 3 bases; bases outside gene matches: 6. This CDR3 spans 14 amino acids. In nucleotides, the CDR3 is TGTGCCAGCAGCCGCCCAACAGGGGACTATGGCTACACCTTC. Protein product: CASSRPTGDYGYTF.

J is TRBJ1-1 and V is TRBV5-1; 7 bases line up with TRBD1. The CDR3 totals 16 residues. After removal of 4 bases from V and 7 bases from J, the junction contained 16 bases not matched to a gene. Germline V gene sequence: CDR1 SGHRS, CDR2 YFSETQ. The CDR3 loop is CASSHGTDGLTGEAFF. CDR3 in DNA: TGCGCCAGCAGCCACGGGACAGACGGGTTAACGGGTGAAGCTTTCTTT.

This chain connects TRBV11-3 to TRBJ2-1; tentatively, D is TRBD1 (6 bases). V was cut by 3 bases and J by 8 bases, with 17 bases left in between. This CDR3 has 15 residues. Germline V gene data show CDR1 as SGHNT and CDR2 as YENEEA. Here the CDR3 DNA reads TGTGCCAGCAGCTTTCCAGGGGTCCCATACCATGAGCAGTTCTTC. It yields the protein CASSFPGVPYHEQFF.

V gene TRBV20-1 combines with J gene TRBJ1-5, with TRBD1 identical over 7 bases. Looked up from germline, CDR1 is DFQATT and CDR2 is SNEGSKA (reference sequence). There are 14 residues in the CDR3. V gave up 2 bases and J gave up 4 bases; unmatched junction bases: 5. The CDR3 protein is CSARHRGLNQPQHF. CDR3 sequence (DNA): TGCAGTGCTAGACACAGGGGTCTTAATCAGCCCCAGCATTTT.

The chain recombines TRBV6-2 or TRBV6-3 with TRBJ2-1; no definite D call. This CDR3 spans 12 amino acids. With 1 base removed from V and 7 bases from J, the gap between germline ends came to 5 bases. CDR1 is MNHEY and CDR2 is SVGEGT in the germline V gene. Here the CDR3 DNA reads TGTGCCAGCAGTTACTTCGTAAATGAGCAGTTCTTC. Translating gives CASSYFVNEQFF.

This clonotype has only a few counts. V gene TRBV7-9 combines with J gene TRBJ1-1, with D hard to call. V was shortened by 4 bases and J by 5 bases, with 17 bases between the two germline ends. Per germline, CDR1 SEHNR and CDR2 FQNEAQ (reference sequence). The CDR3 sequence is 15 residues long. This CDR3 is CASSSSAGGRTEAFF. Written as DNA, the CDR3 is TGTGCCAGCAGCTCTTCAGCAGGCGGGAGAACTGAAGCTTTCTTT.

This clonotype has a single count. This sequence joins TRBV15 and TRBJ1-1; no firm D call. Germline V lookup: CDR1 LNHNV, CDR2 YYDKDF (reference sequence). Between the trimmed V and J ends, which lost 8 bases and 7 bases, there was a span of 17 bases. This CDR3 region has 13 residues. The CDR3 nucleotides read TGTGCCACCGGGCGAGGGCAGTTAAGTGAAGCTTTCTTT. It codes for CATGRGQLSEAFF.

The CDR3 is CASSSLRGLNTEAFF. The CDR3 nucleotides are TGTGCCAGCAGCTCCCTCCGGGGGTTGAACACTGAAGCTTTCTTT. The chain couples TRBV12-3 or TRBV12-4 to TRBJ1-1; D is perhaps TRBD1 (5 bases). This CDR3 region has 15 residues. V was pared by 6 bases and J by 0 bases, with 14 bases between.